The present TCR beta chain was sequenced within a study of relationships among human T cell subsets. As for this clonotype: The antigen is undetermined.

TCR alpha and beta CDR3s were amplified from mRNA by semiquantitative ARM-PCR. In ARM-PCR, communal superprimers followed tagged nested gene-specific primers for exponential amplification. TCRdb processed the multiplex PCR reads anew with MiXCR; each CDR3 protein has one entry. The sample has about 13,000 distinct CDR3 sequences, 67% seen once. General study points: Bead sorting may have left some CD4+CD8+ double-positive cells. Regulatory and Th2 subsets had few clones over 100 reads, unlike CD8+ cytotoxic cells.

The ends were cut back, 7 bases at V and 4 bases at J, with 9 bases in the middle. CDR3 length equals 12 residues. Germline V gives CDR1 ENHRY, CDR2 SYGVKD. After CD25, CD56 and CD294 bead selections, the flow-through was collected as Th1 cells. Magnetic beads coated with subset-specific antibodies isolated the T cell subsets. The rearrangement uses TRBV10-3 and TRBJ2-3; either TRBD1 or TRBD2 may supply D (6 bases each). The TCR was taken from a man aged 35 to 55 in good health. Material for sequencing was CD4+ Th1 cells sorted from blood. As DNA, the CDR3 is TGTGCCATCATGGAGGGGGCAGATACGCAGTATTTT. Translated: CAIMEGADTQYF.